The rows below give T cell receptor beta chains drawn from one sample of a study of cytomegalovirus exposure and HLA in healthy donors. Sequencing used immunoSEQ multiplex PCR; TCRdb keeps in-frame clones, though not all of them. The sample yields over 150,000 clones, over 70% seen once. The material sequenced was PBMCs. All receptors derive from a man in his late teens or twenties in good health and CMV-seropositive. The CDR3 runs from the conserved cysteine through the conserved F or W. Fields, in order: V gene, clone size, D gene, J gene, CDR3 protein, CDR3 DNA. The D gene is left open where the match is weak. For some rows the clone size is stated as once, few or many, or as a class when expanded; others skip it.

v_gene: TRBV27
abundance: .
d_gene: TRBD1
j_gene: TRBJ1-2
CDR3aa: CASSPLATGGDYGYTF
CDR3nt: TGTGCCAGCAGTCCCCTAGCGACAGGGGGCGACTATGGCTACACCTTC

v_gene: TRBV12-5
abundance: .
d_gene: .
j_gene: TRBJ1-5
CDR3aa: CASGLFPYNQPQHF
CDR3nt: TGTGCTAGTGGTTTGTTCCCCTACAATCAGCCCCAGCATTTT

v_gene: TRBV11-2
abundance: .
d_gene: .
j_gene: TRBJ1-3
CDR3aa: CATRTGNSGNTIYF
CDR3nt: TGTGCCACACGAACAGGGAACTCTGGAAACACCATATATTTT

v_gene: TRBV2
abundance: .
d_gene: .
j_gene: TRBJ2-3
CDR3aa: CASSESGTDTQYF
CDR3nt: TGTGCCAGCAGTGAATCAGGAACAGATACGCAGTATTTT

v_gene: TRBV18
abundance: .
d_gene: .
j_gene: TRBJ2-6
CDR3aa: CASSPTRATGGSGANVLTF
CDR3nt: TGTGCCAGCTCACCCACACGAGCGACAGGTGGCTCTGGGGCCAACGTCCTAACTTTC

v_gene: TRBV2
abundance: .
d_gene: TRBD1
j_gene: TRBJ1-5
CDR3aa: CASSRQGSSNQPQHF
CDR3nt: TGTGCCAGCAGCCGACAGGGGTCAAGCAATCAGCCCCAGCATTTT

v_gene: TRBV5-4
abundance: .
d_gene: TRBD2
j_gene: TRBJ2-7
CDR3aa: CASSSVLAGGFSYEQYF
CDR3nt: TGTGCCAGCAGCTCGGTGTTAGCGGGAGGGTTCTCCTACGAGCAGTACTTC

v_gene: TRBV7-9
abundance: .
d_gene: .
j_gene: TRBJ1-1
CDR3aa: CSSSSVGQPNTEAFF
CDR3nt: TGTTCCAGCAGCTCAGTGGGGCAGCCAAACACTGAAGCTTTCTTT

v_gene: TRBV4-1
abundance: few
d_gene: .
j_gene: TRBJ1-2
CDR3aa: CASSQEPGNYGYTF
CDR3nt: TGCGCCAGCAGCCAAGAGCCAGGGAACTATGGCTACACCTTC

v_gene: TRBV4-3
abundance: .
d_gene: .
j_gene: TRBJ1-6
CDR3aa: CASSQDTGSTLHF
CDR3nt: TGCGCCAGCAGCCAAGATACCGGGTCCACCCTCCACTTT

v_gene: TRBV10-3
abundance: .
d_gene: .
j_gene: TRBJ1-1
CDR3aa: CAISESAIRGIRRNTEAFF
CDR3nt: TGTGCCATCAGTGAGTCTGCTATAAGGGGAATTCGACGAAACACTGAAGCTTTCTTT

v_gene: TRBV10-3
abundance: .
d_gene: .
j_gene: TRBJ1-5
CDR3aa: CAISDRAGMGANQPQHF
CDR3nt: TGTGCCATCAGTGACCGGGCAGGGATGGGGGCCAATCAGCCCCAGCATTTT

v_gene: TRBV9
abundance: .
d_gene: .
j_gene: TRBJ2-1
CDR3aa: CASSFRGYNEQFF
CDR3nt: TGTGCCAGCAGCTTCAGGGGATACAATGAGCAGTTCTTC

v_gene: TRBV2
abundance: few
d_gene: TRBD1
j_gene: TRBJ2-5
CDR3aa: CASRPGTAQETQYF
CDR3nt: TGTGCCAGCAGACCCGGGACAGCTCAAGAGACCCAGTACTTC

v_gene: TRBV6-6
abundance: .
d_gene: TRBD1
j_gene: TRBJ1-3
CDR3aa: CASRRHRQGPGHTIYF
CDR3nt: TGTGCCAGCAGGCGACACCGACAGGGCCCCGGGCACACCATATATTTT